This is a list of T cell receptor beta chains from one sample in a study of glioma-infiltrating T cells. TCRdb passed the multiplex PCR reads through MiXCR, listing each CDR3 protein once. This sample has 300,000 to 450,000 distinct CDR3 sequences, with 41% found just once. Sequenced material: glioma tissue, nonneoplastic brain tissue, or PBMCs (not recorded which). These receptor sequences come from a human donor with low-grade glioma or glioblastoma, undergoing nonglioma brain surgery, or in good health (not recorded which). The CDR3 runs from the conserved cysteine through the conserved F or W. Fields, in order: CDR3 length, J gene, clone size, D gene, V gene, CDR3 protein, CDR3 DNA. The D gene is left open where the match is weak. The size field is filled for only some rows; it gives once, few, many or a size class.

15 TRBJ2-5 many - TRBV10-3 CAISESASAQETQYF TGTGCCATCAGTGAGTCGGCTAGCGCACAAGAGACCCAGTACTTC
14 TRBJ1-2 - - TRBV19 CASSIVRANYGYTF TGTGCCAGTAGTATAGTGAGAGCTAACTATGGCTACACCTTC
17 TRBJ2-5 - TRBD2 TRBV4-3 CASSQSVGGRGEETQYF TGCGCCAGCAGCCAGTCAGTTGGGGGGAGGGGTGAAGAGACCCAGTACTTC
16 TRBJ2-7 - TRBD2 TRBV27 CASGLVGWGGIDEQYF TGTGCCAGCGGTTTGGTGGGGTGGGGGGGGATCGACGAGCAGTACTTC
12 TRBJ1-2 - - TRBV20-1 CSVVRDNYGYTF TGCAGCGTTGTCAGGGATAACTATGGCTACACCTTC
11 TRBJ1-5 - - TRBV6-6 CASSYGQLQHF TGTGCCAGCAGTTATGGTCAGCTCCAGCATTTT
13 TRBJ2-7 few - TRBV5-6 CASSFGQGGEQYF TGTGCCAGCAGCTTCGGCCAGGGAGGAGAGCAGTACTTC
14 TRBJ2-3 - - TRBV7-2 CASSPRWRPDTQYF TGTGCCAGCAGCCCCCGGTGGAGACCAGATACGCAGTATTTT
18 TRBJ2-6 - TRBD2 TRBV6-5 CASSYWEGLVVGANVLTF TGTGCCAGCAGTTACTGGGAGGGTTTGGTCGTTGGGGCCAACGTCCTGACTTTC
12 TRBJ1-5 many - TRBV7-2 CASSLAGQPQHF TGTGCCAGCAGTTTAGCAGGTCAGCCCCAGCATTTT
17 TRBJ2-2 - - TRBV19 CASSQALGQTNTGELFF TGTGCCAGCAGCCAAGCCCTAGGACAGACGAACACCGGGGAGCTGTTTTTT
18 TRBJ2-3 - TRBD1 TRBV11-2 CASSLRPPLTGLRDTQYF TGTGCCAGCAGCTTACGCCCCCCCCTGACAGGGCTCAGAGATACGCAGTATTTT
14 TRBJ2-3 - TRBD2 TRBV20-1 CSAKLAGGTGTQYF TGCAGTGCAAAACTAGCGGGGGGCACAGGCACGCAGTATTTT
14 TRBJ2-7 - - TRBV6-1 CASSVVADSYEQYF TGTGCCAGCAGTGTGGTTGCGGATTCCTACGAGCAGTACTTC
14 TRBJ1-1 many - TRBV15 CATAPRALNTEAFF TGTGCCACCGCCCCCAGGGCGTTGAACACTGAAGCTTTCTTT
16 TRBJ1-6 - TRBD1 TRBV3-1 CASSQDAQGVNSPLHF TGTGCCAGCAGCCAAGATGCACAGGGGGTAAATTCACCCCTCCACTTT
15 TRBJ1-2 many - TRBV28 CASSLWLAERSGYTF TGTGCCAGCAGTTTATGGTTGGCAGAGAGGAGTGGCTACACCTTC
14 TRBJ2-3 many - TRBV7-2 CASSFRISTDTQYF TGTGCCAGCAGCTTTCGGATTAGTACAGATACGCAGTATTTT
13 TRBJ2-7 many - TRBV7-6 CASSLGVPYEQYF TGTGCCAGCAGTTTGGGGGTACCTTACGAGCAGTACTTC
16 TRBJ2-5 - TRBD2 TRBV4-2 CASSPSGTSGHNEQYF TGTGCCAGCAGCCCCTCCGGGACTAGCGGCCACAATGAGCAGTACTTC
12 TRBJ2-7 few - TRBV20-1 CSAREDGWEQYF TGCAGTGCTAGAGAGGACGGGTGGGAGCAGTACTTC
14 TRBJ2-3 - - TRBV24-1 CATSNRVDRDAQYF TGTGCCACCAGTAACAGGGTAGATAGGGATGCGCAGTATTTT
13 TRBJ1-5 many - TRBV6-2/TRBV6-3 CASSFRWNQPQHF TGTGCCAGCAGTTTCAGGTGGAATCAGCCCCAGCATTTT
18 TRBJ1-5 few - TRBV24-1 CATSPGVDGITFNQPQHF TGTGCCACCAGTCCAGGGGTCGACGGCATCACTTTTAATCAGCCCCAGCATTTT
15 TRBJ2-5 - - TRBV5-1 CASSFGSVAGETQYF TGCGCCAGCAGCTTCGGGAGCGTGGCGGGAGAGACCCAGTACTTC
15 TRBJ2-7 - TRBD2 TRBV4-3 CASSHRTSVGYEQYF TGCGCCAGCAGCCACAGGACTAGCGTCGGATACGAGCAGTACTTC
17 TRBJ2-2 once TRBD1 TRBV4-2 CASSQRVGTGVTGELFF TGTGCCAGCAGCCAAAGAGTCGGGACAGGGGTCACCGGGGAGCTGTTTTTT
16 TRBJ2-5 - - TRBV7-6 CASILSFSVIDESQYF TGTGCCAGCATCTTAAGTTTCTCGGTAATCGATGAGTCCCAGTACTTC
16 TRBJ2-7 - TRBD1 TRBV20-1 CSAEPTIDRGRIEQYF TGCAGTGCTGAGCCAACTATAGACAGGGGGCGCATCGAGCAGTACTTC
13 TRBJ2-5 few - TRBV18 CASSPWYQETQYF TGTGCCAGCTCACCATGGTACCAAGAGACCCAGTACTTC
16 TRBJ2-3 - TRBD1 TRBV7-9 CASSPRTGPYTDTQYF TGTGCCAGCAGCCCGCGGACAGGGCCATACACAGATACGCAGTATTTT
16 TRBJ2-1 - TRBD2 TRBV4-3 CASSQGGGTRAYEQFF TGCGCCAGCAGCCAAGGAGGGGGGACTAGGGCATATGAGCAGTTCTTC
15 TRBJ1-5 once - TRBV12-3/TRBV12-4 CASSFSRGGNQPQHF TGTGCCAGCAGCTTCTCCCGCGGTGGCAATCAGCCCCAGCATTTT
11 TRBJ2-7 few - TRBV20-1 CSANRVREQYF TGCAGTGCCAACAGGGTCCGAGAGCAGTACTTC
13 TRBJ2-5 - - TRBV28 CASSLRNQETQYF TGTGCCAGCAGTTTAAGAAACCAAGAGACCCAGTACTTC
14 TRBJ2-1 few - TRBV12-3/TRBV12-4 CASSLPQGNNEQFF TGTGCCAGCAGTTTACCTCAGGGAAACAATGAGCAGTTCTTC
14 TRBJ1-2 few - TRBV5-4 CASRSIGGNYGYTF TGTGCCAGCAGGTCGATCGGGGGAAACTATGGCTACACCTTC
16 TRBJ2-7 - TRBD2 TRBV4-2 CASSQDIAGGWDEQYF TGTGCCAGCAGCCAAGACATAGCGGGAGGCTGGGACGAGCAGTACTTC
17 TRBJ2-6 - TRBD1 TRBV5-1 CASSPGQGAVPANVLTF TGCGCCAGCAGCCCAGGACAGGGCGCAGTGCCGGCCAACGTCCTGACTTTC
16 TRBJ2-5 - TRBD2 TRBV4-1 CASSQLLAGGLETQYF TGCGCCAGCAGCCAATTACTAGCGGGAGGGTTGGAGACCCAGTACTTC
16 TRBJ2-2 - TRBD2 TRBV20-1 CSARDPGLAATAELFF TGCAGTGCTAGAGATCCGGGACTAGCGGCCACCGCGGAGCTGTTTTTT
14 TRBJ2-7 - - TRBV20-1 CSASLRGPSYEQYF TGCAGTGCAAGCTTGCGGGGACCCTCCTACGAGCAGTACTTC
14 TRBJ2-1 few TRBD2 TRBV28 CASSTSGRVNEQFF TGTGCCAGCAGTACTAGCGGGAGGGTCAATGAGCAGTTCTTC
13 TRBJ2-3 few - TRBV2 CASSPEGADTQYF TGTGCCAGCAGTCCTGAGGGGGCAGATACGCAGTATTTT
14 TRBJ2-5 many TRBD2 TRBV28 CASSLLAGGETQYF TGTGCCAGCAGCTTACTAGCGGGAGGAGAGACCCAGTACTTC
14 TRBJ1-1 - - TRBV5-1 CASSFEQRQTEAFF TGCGCCAGCAGCTTTGAACAGCGCCAAACTGAAGCTTTCTTT
15 TRBJ2-7 few TRBD1 TRBV7-2 CASSSIPGQGGEQYF TGTGCCAGCAGTTCGATTCCGGGACAGGGTGGCGAGCAGTACTTC
14 TRBJ2-7 - - TRBV7-2 CASSLAWVVYEQYF TGTGCCAGCAGCTTAGCGTGGGTAGTCTACGAGCAGTACTTC
14 TRBJ2-1 - TRBD1 TRBV4-3 CASSSRDRVGEQFF TGCGCCAGCAGCTCAAGGGACAGGGTAGGTGAGCAGTTCTTC
11 TRBJ2-7 many - TRBV6-2/TRBV6-3 CATPAPGEQYF TGTGCCACCCCCGCCCCGGGAGAGCAGTACTTC
14 TRBJ2-7 many - TRBV6-1 CASSGGLKQYEQYF TGTGCCAGCAGTGGAGGGTTAAAGCAATACGAGCAGTACTTC
13 TRBJ2-7 - TRBD2 TRBV4-3 CASSLGLAREQYF TGCGCCAGCAGCCTAGGACTAGCGCGCGAGCAGTACTTC
12 TRBJ2-7 - - TRBV20-1 CSAWEFQLEQYF TGCAGTGCTTGGGAGTTCCAACTCGAGCAGTACTTC
16 TRBJ2-7 - - TRBV6-5 CASSRTRDRAGGGQYF TGTGCCAGCAGTAGGACCCGGGACCGAGCTGGAGGTGGGCAGTACTTC